These 3 T cell receptor beta chains originate from one sample sequenced in a study of a mutant IDH1 vaccine in newly diagnosed glioma (dated by TCRdb to the early 2020s). The meaning of the sample's time point label: week 35, safety follow-up. Every vaccine dose consisted of 300 ug of a 20-mer mutant IDH1 peptide in Montanide, administered subcutaneously together with topical imiquimod. Which antigens these TCRs recognize remains unknown. Library construction relied on the immunoSEQ multiplex PCR assay. Here the immuneACCESS table is served through TCRdb, limited to in-frame sequences with V and J called. Missing clones are a known gap in these copies; in checked studies unresolved V genes cover under half, and the rest lacks a known reason. Here the sample has approximately 60,000 clones; around 85% occur a single time. The ten top clones hold over 1.5% of the sample. Specimen: PBMCs, collected from a glioma patient whose treatment included an IDH1 peptide vaccine. Receptors originate from a man aged 35-49 years with glioma.

V usage is TRBV15 and J usage is TRBJ1-5; possibly TRBD1 for D (5 bases). V shed 7 bases and J shed 9 bases, with 13 bases lying between them. The germline CDR1 and CDR2 sequences are LNHNV and YYDKDF (reference sequence). The CDR3 runs 12 residues. The DNA for the CDR3 is TGTGCCACCACCGAGCTGGGGGGGCCCCAGCATTTT. Protein product: CATTELGGPQHF.

This chain joins TRBV6-5 and TRBJ2-3; no clear D. V gave up 5 bases and J gave up 2 bases, with 5 bases separating them. This CDR3 has 12 amino acids. Germline V gives CDR1 MNHEY, CDR2 SVGAGI. The CDR3 is CASSPTTDTQYF. The CDR3 DNA reads as TGTGCCAGCAGTCCCACCACAGATACGCAGTATTTT.

V is TRBV6-6 and J is TRBJ2-2; D perhaps matches TRBD1 (6 bases). V was pared by 4 bases and J by 3 bases, with 12 bases between. Per the germline V gene, CDR1 is MNHNY and CDR2 is SVGAGI (reference sequence). The CDR3 length is 15 residues. CDR3 protein: CASSSSQGYTGELFF. DNA for the CDR3: TGTGCCAGCAGTTCCTCTCAGGGGTACACCGGGGAGCTGTTTTTT.